In its sample, the clone carrying this T cell receptor beta chain was seen many times. These data belong to a study of T-cell reconstitution after alpha-beta-depleted transplantation in children. Germline V gives CDR1 SGHRS, CDR2 YFSETQ. This CDR3 region has 13 residues. V dropped 4 bases and J dropped 6 bases, with 8 bases sitting between them. Unique molecular identifiers were incorporated into the prepared TCRbeta library. TCRdb called the PCR reads again in MiXCR, with one record for every CDR3 protein. Altogether approximately 340,000 distinct CDR3 sequences are present, 10% being singletons, with the ten largest covering around 2.5%.

This TCR derives from a human donor who donated a stem cell graft to a child with acute lymphoblastic leukemia. The source was PBMCs from the stem cell graft donor, collected from the stem cell graft. The rearrangement links TRBV5-1 to TRBJ1-6; D may be TRBD1 (5 bases). The CDR3 loop is CASSRGSNSPLHF. DNA for the CDR3: TGCGCCAGCAGCCGGGGGAGTAATTCACCCCTCCACTTT.